This T cell receptor (beta chain) was identified in a study of blood T cell repertoires in COVID-19. Study summary: Both acute and convalescent COVID-19 samples were obtained from the United States, Italy and Spain. Sources were T cells, B-cell-depleted T cells, or PBMCs; the material itself was cDNA or gDNA.

The CDR3 is made up of 14 amino acids. Germline assignment: CDR1 SGHRS and CDR2 YFSETQ. V lost 0 bases and J 1 base, leaving 7 bases between the germline ends. As handled by the study authors: It was from reference gene primer amplification that nucleated cell counts were estimated. Using immunoSEQ multiplex PCR, the repertoire was profiled, and TCRdb retains in-frame clones only, with some absent. V and J calls and clone size come straight from that table; D and trimming were deduced from the DNA. The sample holds tens of thousands of clones; around 83% are singletons and the top ten take roughly 5.3%.

Sequencing input: peripheral blood. The TCR was taken from a man aged 45-65 years with active COVID-19. This sequence joins TRBV5-1 and TRBJ2-5, with a possible D match to TRBD1 (6 bases). In nucleotides, the CDR3 is TGCGCCAGCAGCTTGGGGGACACCCAAGAGACCCAGTACTTC. Translated: CASSLGDTQETQYF.